A selection of T cell receptor beta chains follows, all from one sample in a study of T cells in Graves' hyperthyroidism and ophthalmopathy. TCRdb passed the multiplex PCR reads through MiXCR, listing each CDR3 protein once. Of 750,000 to 900,000 distinct CDR3 sequences listed, 38% are singletons. Sequenced input: blood. Receptors originate from a man between 18 and 29 years old with Graves' hyperthyroidism. Each CDR3 is given with its conserved first and last residue. A D gene is named only where the DNA matches it firmly. Some rows mark clone size as missing; the rest say once, few, many or name a class of expanded clone.

cdr3_aa cdr3_nt d_call v_call clone_size j_call
CSVAGGDQPQHF TGCAGCGTTGCGGGCGGAGATCAGCCCCAGCATTTT NA TRBV29-1 NA TRBJ1-5
CASSLWTEETQYF TGCGCCAGCAGCTTATGGACAGAAGAGACCCAGTACTTC NA TRBV5-1 few TRBJ2-5
CSARDYKTGANYGYTF TGCAGTGCTAGAGACTATAAGACAGGCGCAAACTATGGCTACACCTTC NA TRBV20-1 NA TRBJ1-2
CASSIDRQNTEAFF TGTGCCAGCAGCATCGACAGGCAGAACACTGAAGCTTTCTTT NA TRBV7-9 many TRBJ1-1
CASSRFSNQPQHF TGTGCCAGCAGTAGGTTTAGCAATCAGCCCCAGCATTTT NA TRBV2 NA TRBJ1-5
CASSLNSDEKLFF TGTGCCAGCAGCTTAAACAGTGATGAAAAACTGTTTTTT NA TRBV7-9 few TRBJ1-4
CASSPRRGSTEAFF TGCGCCAGCAGCCCTAGACGCGGGAGCACTGAAGCTTTCTTT NA TRBV4-1 NA TRBJ1-1
CASSQEGDRRYEQYF TGTGCCAGCAGCCAAGAGGGGGACAGGCGCTACGAGCAGTACTTC TRBD1 TRBV11-1 NA TRBJ2-7
CATSSAGDEQYF TGTGCCACCAGCAGCGCGGGCGACGAGCAGTACTTC NA TRBV15 many TRBJ2-7
CASSLGGTDPYEQYF TGTGCCAGCAGCTTAGGTGGGACAGACCCATACGAGCAGTACTTC TRBD1 TRBV7-2 many TRBJ2-7
CAWSFWTGNTEAFF TGTGCCTGGAGTTTCTGGACAGGGAACACTGAAGCTTTCTTT TRBD1 TRBV30 NA TRBJ1-1
CASSPGGLAGIQETQYF TGTGCCAGCAGCCCGGGGGGGCTAGCGGGAATTCAAGAGACCCAGTACTTC TRBD2 TRBV7-6 many TRBJ2-5
CASSFALNTGELFF TGTGCCAGCAGTTTCGCACTTAACACCGGGGAGCTGTTTTTT NA TRBV12-3/TRBV12-4 few TRBJ2-2
CASSFTNLEETQYF TGTGCCAGTAGTTTCACTAATCTTGAGGAGACCCAGTACTTC NA TRBV6-5 NA TRBJ2-5
CASRLGSSSGTQYF TGCGCCAGCAGGCTCGGGAGTTCCAGTGGGACCCAGTACTTC NA TRBV5-1 few TRBJ2-5
CASSYSPTGSYTF TGTGCCAGCAGTTACTCTCCGACAGGGTCCTACACCTTC TRBD1 TRBV6-5 many TRBJ1-2
CASSPRRNYGYTF TGTGCCAGCAGCCCCAGACGGAACTATGGCTACACCTTC NA TRBV11-3 once TRBJ1-2
CASSVLGGETQYF TGTGCCAGCAGTGTTTTAGGTGGGGAGACCCAGTACTTC NA TRBV2 NA TRBJ2-5
CASRPALGTPGGSEKLFF TGTGCCAGTAGGCCAGCCCTCGGGACTCCTGGGGGGAGTGAAAAACTGTTTTTT NA TRBV19 few TRBJ1-4
CASSITGVEQYF TGTGCCAGCAGTATTACAGGGGTCGAGCAGTACTTC TRBD1 TRBV12-3/TRBV12-4 few TRBJ2-7
CAWSVWRQGQETQYF TGTGCCTGGAGTGTATGGAGGCAGGGGCAAGAGACCCAGTACTTC NA TRBV30 NA TRBJ2-5
CASSQDVLPRGGSEAFF TGCGCCAGCAGCCAAGACGTACTTCCCCGAGGTGGCTCTGAAGCTTTCTTT NA TRBV4-1 few TRBJ1-1
CATSGREYSGNTIYF TGTGCCACCAGCGGCAGGGAGTACTCTGGAAACACCATATATTTT NA TRBV15 many TRBJ1-3
CASSFSSGINQPQHF TGTGCCAGCAGTTTTTCGTCCGGAATCAATCAGCCCCAGCATTTT NA TRBV12-3/TRBV12-4 NA TRBJ1-5
CAPIPGGYGYTF TGTGCCCCGATCCCCGGGGGCTATGGCTACACCTTC NA TRBV10-3 many TRBJ1-2
CASSPTGGSNEKLFF TGTGCCAGCAGCCCTACAGGGGGCAGTAATGAAAAACTGTTTTTT TRBD1 TRBV7-3 NA TRBJ1-4
CAISSQQVGANTGELVF TGTGCCATCAGTTCTCAGCAGGTCGGAGCGAACACCGGGGAGCTGGTTTTT NA TRBV10-3 NA TRBJ2-2
CASSPPGAEGYTF TGTGCCAGCAGTCCTCCGGGGGCGGAGGGCTACACCTTC NA TRBV7-9 NA TRBJ1-2
CSARDSPGALHF TGCAGTGCTAGAGATAGTCCCGGGGCCCTCCACTTT NA TRBV20-1 NA TRBJ1-6
CASSVARHTGELFF TGTGCCAGTAGTGTTGCCAGACACACCGGGGAGCTGTTTTTT NA TRBV19 NA TRBJ2-2
CASTPKGIEAFF TGTGCCAGCACCCCCAAGGGAATTGAAGCTTTCTTT NA TRBV7-8 many TRBJ1-1
CASSIFGAAGNTIYF TGTGCCAGTAGTATTTTCGGGGCCGCTGGAAACACCATATATTTT NA TRBV19 NA TRBJ1-3
CSARARGQNQHF TGCAGTGCTAGAGCCCGGGGTCAGAACCAGCATTTT NA TRBV20-1 NA TRBJ1-5
CASSPTRTGRYEQYF TGTGCCAGCAGCCCTACCCGGACAGGGCGCTACGAGCAGTACTTC TRBD1 TRBV4-2 NA TRBJ2-7
CSVEDEGTEAFF TGCAGCGTTGAAGACGAAGGGACTGAAGCTTTCTTT NA TRBV29-1 many TRBJ1-1
CASSFRADSPIHF TGTGCCAGCAGTTTCCGAGCCGATTCACCCATCCACTTT NA TRBV12-3/TRBV12-4 NA TRBJ1-6
CASSYGERPEAFF TGTGCCAGCAGCTACGGGGAGAGGCCTGAAGCTTTCTTT NA TRBV7-2 NA TRBJ1-1
CASSQDSLSLSYEQYF TGTGCCAGCAGCCAAGATTCGCTAAGCCTCTCCTACGAGCAGTACTTC NA TRBV4-2 NA TRBJ2-7
CASSLGQGPTGEQYF TGTGCCAGCAGCTTGGGACAGGGCCCAACGGGCGAGCAGTACTTC TRBD1 TRBV7-3 NA TRBJ2-7
CASSATSYYEQYF TGTGCCAGCAGCGCGACGTCGTACTACGAGCAGTACTTC NA TRBV25-1 NA TRBJ2-7
CASRKGMEQYF TGTGCCAGCAGGAAAGGGATGGAGCAGTACTTC NA TRBV2 many TRBJ2-7
CASSPTDSGNTIYF TGTGCCAGCTCACCGACAGACTCTGGAAACACCATATATTTT NA TRBV6-2/TRBV6-3 NA TRBJ1-3
CASSAWDTTNSPLHF TGTGCCAGCAGTGCCTGGGACACCACAAATTCACCCCTCCACTTT NA TRBV25-1 NA TRBJ1-6
CASYGLGDYEQYF TGCGCCAGCTACGGACTGGGGGATTACGAGCAGTACTTC NA TRBV5-1 NA TRBJ2-7